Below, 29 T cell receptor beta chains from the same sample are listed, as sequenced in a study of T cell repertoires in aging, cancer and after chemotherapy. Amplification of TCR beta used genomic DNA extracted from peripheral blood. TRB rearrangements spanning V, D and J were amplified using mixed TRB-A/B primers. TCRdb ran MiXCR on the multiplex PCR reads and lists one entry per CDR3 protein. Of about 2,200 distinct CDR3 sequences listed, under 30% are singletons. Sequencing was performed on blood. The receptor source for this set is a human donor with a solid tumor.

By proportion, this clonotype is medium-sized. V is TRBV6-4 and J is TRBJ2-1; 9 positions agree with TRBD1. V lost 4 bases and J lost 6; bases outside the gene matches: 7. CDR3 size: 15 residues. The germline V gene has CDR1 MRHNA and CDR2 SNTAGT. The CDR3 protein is CASSALGTGSNEQFF. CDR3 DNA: TGTGCCAGCAGTGCATTGGGGACAGGGAGCAATGAGCAGTTCTTC.

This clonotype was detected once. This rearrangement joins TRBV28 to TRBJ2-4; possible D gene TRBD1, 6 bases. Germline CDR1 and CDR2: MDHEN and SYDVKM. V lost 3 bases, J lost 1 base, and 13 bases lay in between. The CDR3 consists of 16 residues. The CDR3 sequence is CASSFGRGSAKNIQYF. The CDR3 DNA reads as TGTGCCAGCAGTTTCGGCAGGGGTTCGGCCAAAAACATTCAGTACTTC.

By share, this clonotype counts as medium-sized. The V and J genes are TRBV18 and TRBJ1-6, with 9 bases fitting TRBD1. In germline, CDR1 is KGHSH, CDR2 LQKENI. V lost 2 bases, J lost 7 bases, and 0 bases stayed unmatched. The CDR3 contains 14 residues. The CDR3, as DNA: TGTGCCAGCTCACCAGGGACAGGGAATTCACCCCTCCACTTT. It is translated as CASSPGTGNSPLHF.

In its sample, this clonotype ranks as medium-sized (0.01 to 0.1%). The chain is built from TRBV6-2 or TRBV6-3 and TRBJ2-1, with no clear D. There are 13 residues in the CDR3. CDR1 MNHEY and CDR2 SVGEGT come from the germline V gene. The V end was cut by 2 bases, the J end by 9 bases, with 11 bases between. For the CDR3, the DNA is TGTGCCAGCAGTTACCTGGTCAGAGGTGAGCAGTTCTTC. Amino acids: CASSYLVRGEQFF.

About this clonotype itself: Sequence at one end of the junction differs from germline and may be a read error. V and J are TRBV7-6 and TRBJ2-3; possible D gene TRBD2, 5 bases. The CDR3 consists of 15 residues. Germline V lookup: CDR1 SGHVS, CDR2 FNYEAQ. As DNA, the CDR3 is TGTGCCAGCAGCCTAGCTCTACTGGAAGCAGATACGCAGTATTTT. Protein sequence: CASSLALLEADTQYF.

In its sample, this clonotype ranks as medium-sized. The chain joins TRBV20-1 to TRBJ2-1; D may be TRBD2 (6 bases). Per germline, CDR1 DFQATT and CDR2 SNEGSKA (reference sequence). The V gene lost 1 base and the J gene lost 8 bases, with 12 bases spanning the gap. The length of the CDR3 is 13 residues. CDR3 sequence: CSARGLAYDEQFF. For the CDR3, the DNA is TGCAGTGCTAGAGGGCTAGCGTATGATGAGCAGTTCTTC.

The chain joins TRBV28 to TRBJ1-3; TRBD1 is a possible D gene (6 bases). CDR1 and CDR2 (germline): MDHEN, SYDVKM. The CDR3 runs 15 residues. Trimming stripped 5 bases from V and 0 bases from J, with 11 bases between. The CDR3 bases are TGTGCCAGCAGTCTAGGACAGAGCTCTGGAAACACCATATATTTT. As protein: CASSLGQSSGNTIYF.

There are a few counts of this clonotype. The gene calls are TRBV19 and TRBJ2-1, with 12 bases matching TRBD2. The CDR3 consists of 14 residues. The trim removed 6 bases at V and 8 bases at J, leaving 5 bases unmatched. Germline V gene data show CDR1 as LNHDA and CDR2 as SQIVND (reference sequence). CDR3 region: CASSLTSGSYEQFF. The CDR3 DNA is TGTGCCAGTAGCCTGACTAGCGGGAGTTATGAGCAGTTCTTC.

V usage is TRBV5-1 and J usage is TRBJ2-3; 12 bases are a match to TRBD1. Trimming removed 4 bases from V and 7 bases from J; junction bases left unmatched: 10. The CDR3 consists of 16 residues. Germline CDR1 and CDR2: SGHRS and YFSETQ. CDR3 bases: TGCGCCAGCAGCCTAGAACCGGGACAGGGGGCGAATACGCAGTATTTT. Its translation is CASSLEPGQGANTQYF.

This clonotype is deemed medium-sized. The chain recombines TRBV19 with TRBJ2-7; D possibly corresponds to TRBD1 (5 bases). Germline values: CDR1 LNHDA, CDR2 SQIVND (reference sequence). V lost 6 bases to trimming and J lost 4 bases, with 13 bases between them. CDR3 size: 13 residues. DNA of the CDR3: TGTGCCAGTAGCCCGACAGTATTATACGAGCAGTACTTC. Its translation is CASSPTVLYEQYF. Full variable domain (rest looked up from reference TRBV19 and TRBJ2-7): DGGITQSPKYLFRKEGQNVTLSCEQNLNHDAMYWYRQDPGQGLRLIYYSQIVNDFQKGDIAEGYSVSREKKESFPLTVTSAQKNPTAFYLCASSPTVLYEQYFGPGTRLTVT.

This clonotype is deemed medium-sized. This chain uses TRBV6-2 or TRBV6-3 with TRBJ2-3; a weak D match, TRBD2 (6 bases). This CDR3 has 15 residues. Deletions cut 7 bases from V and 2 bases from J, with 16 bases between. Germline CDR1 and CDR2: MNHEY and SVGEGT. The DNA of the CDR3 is TGTGCCAGCATCCAGGGCCTGGACTACACAGATACGCAGTATTTT. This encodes CASIQGLDYTDTQYF.

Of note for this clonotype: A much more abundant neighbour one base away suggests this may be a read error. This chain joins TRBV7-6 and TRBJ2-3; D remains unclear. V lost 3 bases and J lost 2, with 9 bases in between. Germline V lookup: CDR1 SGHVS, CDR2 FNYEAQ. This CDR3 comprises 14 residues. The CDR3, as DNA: TGTGCCAGCAGCTTGACAATTCCCACAGATACGCAGTATTTT. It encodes CASSLTIPTDTQYF.

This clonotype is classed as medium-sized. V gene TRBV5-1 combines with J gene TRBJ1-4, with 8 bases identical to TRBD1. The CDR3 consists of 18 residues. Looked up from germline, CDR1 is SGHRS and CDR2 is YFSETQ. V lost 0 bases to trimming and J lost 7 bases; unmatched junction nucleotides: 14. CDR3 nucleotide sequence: TGCGCCAGCAGCTTGGGTCCAGGGGGCGTGGACGTTGGTGAAAAACTGTTTTTT. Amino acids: CASSLGPGGVDVGEKLFF.

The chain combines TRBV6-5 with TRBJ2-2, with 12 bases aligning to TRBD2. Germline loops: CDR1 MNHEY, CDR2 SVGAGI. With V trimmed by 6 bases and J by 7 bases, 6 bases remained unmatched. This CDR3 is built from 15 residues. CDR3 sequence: CASSPGTSGCGELFF. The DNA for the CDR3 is TGTGCCAGCAGCCCTGGGACTAGCGGGTGCGGGGAGCTGTTTTTT.

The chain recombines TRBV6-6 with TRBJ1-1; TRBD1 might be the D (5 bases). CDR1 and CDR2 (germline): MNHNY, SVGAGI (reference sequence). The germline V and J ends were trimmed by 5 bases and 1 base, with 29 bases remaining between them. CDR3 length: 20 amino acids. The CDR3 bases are TGTGCCAGCAGTCTATTTATCGTCGGGCAAGCCAAAGGACAGAACACTGAAGCTTTCTTT. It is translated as CASSLFIVGQAKGQNTEAFF.

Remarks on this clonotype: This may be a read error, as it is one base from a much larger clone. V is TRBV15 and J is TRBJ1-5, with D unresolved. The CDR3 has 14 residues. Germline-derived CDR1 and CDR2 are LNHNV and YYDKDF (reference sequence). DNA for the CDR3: TGTGCCACCAGTCTGTTGAAGATCAGTCAGCTCCAGCATTTT. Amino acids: CATSLLKISQLQHF.

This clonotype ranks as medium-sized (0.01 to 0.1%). In nucleotides, the CDR3 is TGTGCCAGCAGCTTGTTAGGCAGGGACGGCTACACCTTC. This sequence encodes CASSLLGRDGYTF. The gene calls are TRBV5-5 and TRBJ1-2; possibly TRBD1 for D (5 bases). V was cut by 1 base and J by 8 bases, with 12 bases left in between. The CDR3 runs to 13 residues. Germline V gene data show CDR1 as SGHKS and CDR2 as YYEKEE (reference sequence).

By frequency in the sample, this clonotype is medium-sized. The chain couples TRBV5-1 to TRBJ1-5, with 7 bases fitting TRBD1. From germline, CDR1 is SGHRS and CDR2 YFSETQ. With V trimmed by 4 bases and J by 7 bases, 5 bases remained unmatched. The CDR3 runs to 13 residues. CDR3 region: CASSQTGRQPQHF. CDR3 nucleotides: TGCGCCAGCAGCCAGACAGGGAGGCAGCCCCAGCATTTT. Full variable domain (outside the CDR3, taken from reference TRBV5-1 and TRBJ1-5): KAGVTQTPRYLIKTRGQQVTLSCSPISGHRSVSWYQQTPGQGLQFLFEYFSETQRNKGNFPGRFSGRQFSNSRSEMNVSTLELGDSALYLCASSQTGRQPQHFGDGTRLSIL.

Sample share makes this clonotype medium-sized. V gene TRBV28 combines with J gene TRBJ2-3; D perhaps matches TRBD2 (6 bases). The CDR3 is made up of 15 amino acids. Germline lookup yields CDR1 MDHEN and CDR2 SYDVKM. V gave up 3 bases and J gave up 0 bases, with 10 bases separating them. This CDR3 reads CASSFLAPSTDTQYF. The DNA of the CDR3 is TGTGCCAGCAGTTTCCTAGCGCCTAGCACAGATACGCAGTATTTT.

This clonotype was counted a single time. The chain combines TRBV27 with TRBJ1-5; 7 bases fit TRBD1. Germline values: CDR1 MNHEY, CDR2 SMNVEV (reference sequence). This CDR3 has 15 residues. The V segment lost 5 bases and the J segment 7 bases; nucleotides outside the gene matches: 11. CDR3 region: CASSPDRAINQPQHF. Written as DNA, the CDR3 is TGTGCCAGCAGTCCCGACAGGGCGATAAACCAGCCCCAGCATTTT.

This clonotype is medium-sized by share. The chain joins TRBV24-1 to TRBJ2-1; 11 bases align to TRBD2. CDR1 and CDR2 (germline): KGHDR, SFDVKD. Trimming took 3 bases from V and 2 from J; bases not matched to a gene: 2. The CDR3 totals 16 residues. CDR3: CATSDAGLAAYNEQFF. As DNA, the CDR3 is TGTGCCACCAGTGATGCGGGACTAGCGGCCTACAATGAGCAGTTCTTC.

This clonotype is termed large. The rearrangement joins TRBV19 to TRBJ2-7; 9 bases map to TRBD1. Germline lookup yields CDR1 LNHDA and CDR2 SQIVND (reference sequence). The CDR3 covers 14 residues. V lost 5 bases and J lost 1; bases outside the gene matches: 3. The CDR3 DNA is TGTGCCAGTAGTGCGGGACAGGGATCCTACGAGCAGTACTTC. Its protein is CASSAGQGSYEQYF.

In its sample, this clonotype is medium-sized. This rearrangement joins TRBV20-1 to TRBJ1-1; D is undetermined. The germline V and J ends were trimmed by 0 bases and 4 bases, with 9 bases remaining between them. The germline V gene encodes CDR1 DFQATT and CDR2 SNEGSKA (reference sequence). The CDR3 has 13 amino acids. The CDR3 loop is CSARDGPGTEAFF. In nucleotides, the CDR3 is TGCAGTGCTAGAGATGGGCCAGGCACTGAAGCTTTCTTT.

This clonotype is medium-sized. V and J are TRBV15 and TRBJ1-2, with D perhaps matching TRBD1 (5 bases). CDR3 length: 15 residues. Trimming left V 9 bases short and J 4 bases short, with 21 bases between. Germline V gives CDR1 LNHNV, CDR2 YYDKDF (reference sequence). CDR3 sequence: CATRGPGPTTYGYTF. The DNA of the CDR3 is TGTGCCACTCGGGGCCCGGGGCCCACTACCTATGGCTACACCTTC.

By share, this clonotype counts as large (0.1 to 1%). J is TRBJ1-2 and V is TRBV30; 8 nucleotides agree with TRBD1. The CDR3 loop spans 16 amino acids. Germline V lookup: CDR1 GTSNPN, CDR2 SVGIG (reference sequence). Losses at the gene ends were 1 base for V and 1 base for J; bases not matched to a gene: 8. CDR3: CAWSGRQGWVNYGYTF. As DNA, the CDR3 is TGTGCCTGGAGTGGAAGACAGGGGTGGGTTAACTATGGCTACACCTTC.

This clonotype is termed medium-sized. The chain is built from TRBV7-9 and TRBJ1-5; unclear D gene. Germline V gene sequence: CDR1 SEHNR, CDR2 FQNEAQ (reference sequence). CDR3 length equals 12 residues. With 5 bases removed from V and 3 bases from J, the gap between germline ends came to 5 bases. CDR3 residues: CASSIDNQPQHF. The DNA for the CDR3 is TGTGCCAGCAGCATCGACAATCAGCCCCAGCATTTT.

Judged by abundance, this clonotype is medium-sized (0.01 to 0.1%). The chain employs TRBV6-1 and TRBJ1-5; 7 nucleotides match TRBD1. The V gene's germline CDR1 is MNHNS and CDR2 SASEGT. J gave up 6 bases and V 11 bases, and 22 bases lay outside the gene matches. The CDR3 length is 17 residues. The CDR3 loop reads CASSRGTETSISQPQHF. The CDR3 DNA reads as TGTGCCTCCTCCCGGGGGACAGAAACTAGCATAAGTCAGCCCCAGCATTTT.

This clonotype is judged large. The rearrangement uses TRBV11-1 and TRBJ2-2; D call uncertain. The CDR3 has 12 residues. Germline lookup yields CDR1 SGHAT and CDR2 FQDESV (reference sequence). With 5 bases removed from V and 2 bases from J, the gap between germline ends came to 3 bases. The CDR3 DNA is TGTGCCAGCAGCCTTAACACCGGGGAGCTGTTTTTT. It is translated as CASSLNTGELFF.

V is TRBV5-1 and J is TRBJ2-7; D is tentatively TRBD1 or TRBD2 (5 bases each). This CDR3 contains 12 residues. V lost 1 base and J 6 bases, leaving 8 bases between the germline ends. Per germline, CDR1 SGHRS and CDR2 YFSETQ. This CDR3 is CASSLPGAEQYF. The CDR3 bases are TGCGCCAGCAGCTTGCCCGGGGCCGAGCAGTACTTC.